The rows below give T cell receptor beta chains drawn from one sample of a study of T cell responses to AZD1222 COVID-19 vaccine. Profiled with immunoSEQ multiplex PCR; TCRdb holds only in-frame clones, not every one. The sample records some 160,000 clones, 87% being singletons. Sequenced material: peripheral blood, taken 28 days after the second AZD1222 dose. The receptor set was obtained from an adult who received the AZD1222 COVID-19 vaccine. The CDR3 runs from the conserved cysteine through the conserved F or W. The D gene is left open where the match is weak. Size is omitted from some rows. Given values are once, few, many or a class for expanded clones.

cdr3_nt cdr3_aa clone_size v_call d_call j_call
TGTGCCAGCAGCTTGGGGAGGGCTGAAGCTTTCTTT CASSLGRAEAFF - TRBV7-9 - TRBJ1-1
TGTGCCAGCAGCCGGGTTAAGGGGTGGAAAAATTCACCCCTCCACTTT CASSRVKGWKNSPLHF - TRBV27 - TRBJ1-6
TGTGCCAGCAGCAAAGCACACAGGGGTACGTACGAGCAGTACTTC CASSKAHRGTYEQYF - TRBV21-1 - TRBJ2-7
TGTGCCAGCAGAGCGGGGGTTGAGATTCAGCCCCAGCATTTT CASRAGVEIQPQHF - TRBV27 - TRBJ1-5
TGTGCCAGCAGCCAAGCTGACCATACAACTAACTATGGCTACACCTTC CASSQADHTTNYGYTF - TRBV4-2 - TRBJ1-2
TGTGCCAGCAGCGACCGGACAGGGATGAACACTGAAGCTTTCTTT CASSDRTGMNTEAFF once TRBV5-6 TRBD1 TRBJ1-1
TGTGCCATCAGTGAACTAGCGGCGAACACCGGGGAGCTGTTTTTT CAISELAANTGELFF - TRBV10-3 TRBD2 TRBJ2-2
TGTGCCAGCAGCGAAACCGGGGGGCGCAAACACGGGGAGCTGTTTTTT CASSETGGRKHGELFF - TRBV7-8 - TRBJ2-2
TGCGCCAGCAGCCAAGAAGGGGGCAGTGTCCGTGGCTACACCTTC CASSQEGGSVRGYTF - TRBV4-1 TRBD1 TRBJ1-2
TGTGCCAGCAAGCGGGCTAGCGGGGGAACCGGGGAGCTGTTTTTT CASKRASGGTGELFF - TRBV11-2 TRBD2 TRBJ2-2
TGTGCCAGCAGACGAGACAGGGGCTATGGCTACACCTTC CASRRDRGYGYTF - TRBV5-8 TRBD1 TRBJ1-2
TGTGCCAGTAGTATATCCCCGGGGCAGCCCCAGCATTTT CASSISPGQPQHF - TRBV19 - TRBJ1-5
TGTGCCAGCAGCTTGCGGTCAGGAAAAGATGGCTACACCTTC CASSLRSGKDGYTF - TRBV5-4 - TRBJ1-2
TGTGCTAGTGGTTTGGTAATCGCGGCTAACTATGGGGGTGGCTACACCTTC CASGLVIAANYGGGYTF - TRBV12-5 - TRBJ1-2
TGCGCCAGCAGCCATGAGGGTCAGGCTAATGAAAAACTGTTTTTT CASSHEGQANEKLFF - TRBV4-3 - TRBJ1-4
TGTGCCAGCAGCGGCCGGGGCCCAGGGGAGCAGTTCTTC CASSGRGPGEQFF - TRBV6-5 - TRBJ2-1
TGTGCCAGCAGCTTATCCGGGACAGCTAATGAAAAACTGTTTTTT CASSLSGTANEKLFF once TRBV7-2 TRBD1 TRBJ1-4
TGTGCCAGCAGCTCGTCGATAACAGGTTACAATGAGCAGTTCTTC CASSSSITGYNEQFF - TRBV7-9 - TRBJ2-1
TGTGCCTGGAACGTGTACCGGGACAGGGGCTTCAAGCAGTACTTC CAWNVYRDRGFKQYF - TRBV30 TRBD1 TRBJ2-7
TGTGCCAGCAGCCTAACGAGCGGGGCACACTTGGAGCAGTACTTC CASSLTSGAHLEQYF - TRBV7-9 TRBD2 TRBJ2-7
TGTGCCAGCAGTGAACACAGAATGAACACTGAAGCTTTCTTT CASSEHRMNTEAFF - TRBV6-1 - TRBJ1-1
TGTGCCAGCAGCTTAGGGGGTGTTTGGGCAGATACGCAGTATTTT CASSLGGVWADTQYF - TRBV11-3 - TRBJ2-3